The clone carrying this T cell receptor beta chain has only one observation. Its antigen is unknown. A junction end diverges from the germline sequence, so it may reflect a read error. This CDR3 is 16 amino acids long. This entry belongs to a study of blood T cells in healthy people across ages. Study results and caveats: It was held that diversity estimates obtained from one million T cells represented underestimates. Fewer expanded clones and more diversity marked long-lived versus aged donors.

A J-beta primer mix and a sample-barcoded 5' primer were used in a second PCR of about 7 to 11 cycles. TCRdb ran MiXCR on the 5' RACE reads and lists one entry per CDR3 protein. Here the sample spans hundreds of thousands of distinct CDR3 sequences, roughly 26% being singletons. Sequencing was performed on blood. The rearrangement uses TRBV12-3 or TRBV12-4 and TRBJ2-3, with 10 nucleotides matching TRBD2. The receptor was derived from a woman over 75 in good health. CDR3 nucleotide sequence: TGTGCCAGCAGTTTCAACAGCGGGGGGGCCGCAGATGCGCAGTATTTT. Its protein is CASSFNSGGAADAQYF.